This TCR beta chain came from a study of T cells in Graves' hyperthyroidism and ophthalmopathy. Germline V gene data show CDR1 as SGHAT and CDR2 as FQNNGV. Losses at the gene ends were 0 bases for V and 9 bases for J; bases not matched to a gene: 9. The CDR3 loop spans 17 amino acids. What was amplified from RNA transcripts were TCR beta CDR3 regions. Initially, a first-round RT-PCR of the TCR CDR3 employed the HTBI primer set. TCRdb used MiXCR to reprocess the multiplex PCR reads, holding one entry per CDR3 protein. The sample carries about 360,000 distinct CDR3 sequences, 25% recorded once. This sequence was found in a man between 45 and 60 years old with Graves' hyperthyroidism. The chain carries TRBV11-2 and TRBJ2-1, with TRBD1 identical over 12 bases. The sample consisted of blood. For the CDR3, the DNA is TGTGCCAGCAGCTTAGATCCGGGACAGGGGGCGTATGGTGAGCAGTTCTTC. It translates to CASSLDPGQGAYGEQFF.